The clone carrying this TCR beta chain was recorded only once. How the authors handled the data: Amplification of reference gene primers provided the estimated nucleated cell counts. Data came from immunoSEQ multiplex PCR; TCRdb stores just in-frame clones and leaves some out. Clonal size and the V and J genes are those of that table, whereas D and trimming came from the DNA. The sample has more than 200,000 clones; 70% to 90% are singletons. This sample stems from a study of blood T cell repertoires in COVID-19. Germline lookup yields CDR1 SGHTA and CDR2 FQGNSA. The length of the CDR3 is 14 residues. V gave up 2 bases and J gave up 0 bases, with 6 bases separating them.

The specimen sequenced was peripheral blood. The V call is TRBV7-2, the J call TRBJ2-3; the D is unclear. The origin of this receptor is a man aged 45-65 years with COVID-19, enrolled during active disease. This chain's CDR3 is CASSLQTSTDTQYF. Written as DNA, the CDR3 is TGTGCCAGCAGCTTACAAACTAGCACAGATACGCAGTATTTT.